The rows below give T cell receptor beta chains drawn from one sample of a study of beta chain features in type 1 diabetes. TCRdb keeps only in-frame clones here, not all; method: immunoSEQ multiplex PCR. The table includes hundreds of thousands of clones, roughly 15% detected once. What was sequenced was naive CD4+ T cells from blood. The receptors were gathered from a man aged 18 to 30 in good health. CDR3s leave out the opening cysteine and the closing phenylalanine or tryptophan. For some rows the clone size is stated as once, few or many, or as a class when expanded; others skip it.

J: TRBJ2-3
V: TRBV2
size: few
CDR3: ASSEQGAPANTQY

J: TRBJ2-2
V: TRBV18
size: .
CDR3: ASSPLWTVANTGELF

J: TRBJ2-7
V: TRBV5-1
size: few
CDR3: ASSQPLRGRYEQY

J: TRBJ1-1
V: TRBV28
size: few
CDR3: ASSLIRNTEAF

J: TRBJ2-2
V: TRBV5-1
size: few
CDR3: ASSSWGAGELF

J: TRBJ2-2
V: TRBV4-3
size: few
CDR3: ASSPGSANTGELF

J: TRBJ2-3
V: TRBV9
size: few
CDR3: ASSRDPQGTDTQY

J: TRBJ2-6
V: TRBV29-1
size: .
CDR3: SVGTVTSGANVLT

J: TRBJ1-2
V: TRBV28
size: .
CDR3: ASRARGGYT

J: TRBJ2-1
V: TRBV13
size: .
CDR3: ASSSIRTGESYNEQF

J: TRBJ2-7
V: TRBV10-3
size: few
CDR3: AISDGGTPIYEQY

J: TRBJ2-7
V: TRBV7-2
size: few
CDR3: ASSPYYEQY

J: TRBJ1-3
V: TRBV9
size: few
CDR3: ASSVAGSGNTIY

J: TRBJ2-3
V: TRBV16
size: .
CDR3: ASSRGRLSRADTQY

J: TRBJ2-5
V: TRBV9
size: .
CDR3: ASSVAVGVGQETQY

J: TRBJ2-3
V: TRBV5-4
size: .
CDR3: ASSVPGQITDTQY

J: TRBJ2-7
V: TRBV28
size: .
CDR3: ASSLYGLAGYEQY

J: TRBJ1-6
V: TRBV7-9
size: .
CDR3: ASSPQGIYNSPLH

J: TRBJ2-2
V: TRBV6-1
size: .
CDR3: ASSGRDRGRNTGELF

J: TRBJ2-7
V: TRBV19
size: few
CDR3: ARTGHLAYEQY

J: TRBJ1-3
V: TRBV5-1
size: .
CDR3: ASSFDVSGNTIY

J: TRBJ2-3
V: TRBV5-1
size: .
CDR3: ASSFSGSPTDTQY

J: TRBJ1-2
V: TRBV25-1
size: .
CDR3: ASSDQVNGYGYT

J: TRBJ2-7
V: TRBV9
size: few
CDR3: ASSVEPAELGEQY

J: TRBJ1-1
V: TRBV25-1
size: .
CDR3: ASSPTGPGNTEAF

J: TRBJ2-1
V: TRBV5-6
size: .
CDR3: ASSFPGLHYNEQF

J: TRBJ2-1
V: TRBV11-3
size: .
CDR3: ASSPAGTRGYNEQF

J: TRBJ1-5
V: TRBV28
size: .
CDR3: ASSPRQYRSLSNQPQH

J: TRBJ2-7
V: TRBV19
size: few
CDR3: ASSNRPGQGPFNIEQY

J: TRBJ1-2
V: TRBV25-1
size: few
CDR3: ASSENRFYGYT

J: TRBJ1-4
V: TRBV25-1
size: .
CDR3: ASSGRGRTNEKLF

J: TRBJ2-1
V: TRBV4-3
size: .
CDR3: ASSNGAGVGEQF

J: TRBJ2-7
V: TRBV28
size: .
CDR3: ASSLASLSYEQY

J: TRBJ2-5
V: TRBV7-9
size: few
CDR3: ASSLLAGGGGTQY

J: TRBJ2-1
V: TRBV7-9
size: few
CDR3: ASSLGLAGRGRF

J: TRBJ2-3
V: TRBV11-2
size: few
CDR3: ASSPPPGQGTDTQY

J: TRBJ1-2
V: TRBV9
size: few
CDR3: ASSVPKGAGGYT

J: TRBJ1-3
V: TRBV6-7
size: .
CDR3: ASSYIGSGNTIY

J: TRBJ2-7
V: TRBV7-8
size: .
CDR3: ASSLLLGSEQY

J: TRBJ2-3
V: TRBV2
size: .
CDR3: ANRTPSTDTQY

J: TRBJ2-1
V: TRBV9
size: few
CDR3: ASSVAPQRNEQF

J: TRBJ2-3
V: TRBV4-3
size: few
CDR3: ASSLSASRSADTQY

J: TRBJ2-6
V: TRBV5-6
size: few
CDR3: ASSLAAGFSSGANVLT

J: TRBJ2-1
V: TRBV10-3
size: .
CDR3: AIRTGTSGPGPRQDYNEQF

J: TRBJ2-7
V: TRBV29-1
size: .
CDR3: SVAATGGTYEQY

J: TRBJ2-7
V: TRBV7-9
size: few
CDR3: ASSLGDRSYEQY

J: TRBJ2-1
V: TRBV20-1
size: .
CDR3: SAVREEQF

J: .
V: TRBV9
size: few
CDR3: ASSGRDAYEQY

J: TRBJ1-1
V: TRBV28
size: .
CDR3: ASSSKYTEAF

J: TRBJ2-7
V: TRBV21-1
size: .
CDR3: ASGKTGTYEQY

J: TRBJ2-1
V: TRBV14
size: many
CDR3: ASSQTGAGANEQF

J: TRBJ2-5
V: TRBV5-4
size: .
CDR3: ASTRDRGKETQY

J: TRBJ1-5
V: TRBV6-5
size: few
CDR3: ASSSQGGGNQPQH

J: TRBJ1-1
V: TRBV4-1
size: few
CDR3: ASSQDEGNTEAF

J: TRBJ2-5
V: TRBV9
size: .
CDR3: ASSEGQGKSETQY

J: TRBJ2-2
V: TRBV5-1
size: few
CDR3: ASSFRTGNTGELF

J: TRBJ2-5
V: TRBV5-4
size: .
CDR3: ASSLVAEYQETQY

J: TRBJ1-5
V: TRBV18
size: few
CDR3: ASSPGGAYSNQPQH

J: TRBJ2-5
V: TRBV6-4
size: few
CDR3: ASSVSSGGGETQY

J: TRBJ2-3
V: TRBV23-1
size: .
CDR3: ASSQLSQTVPSTDTQY